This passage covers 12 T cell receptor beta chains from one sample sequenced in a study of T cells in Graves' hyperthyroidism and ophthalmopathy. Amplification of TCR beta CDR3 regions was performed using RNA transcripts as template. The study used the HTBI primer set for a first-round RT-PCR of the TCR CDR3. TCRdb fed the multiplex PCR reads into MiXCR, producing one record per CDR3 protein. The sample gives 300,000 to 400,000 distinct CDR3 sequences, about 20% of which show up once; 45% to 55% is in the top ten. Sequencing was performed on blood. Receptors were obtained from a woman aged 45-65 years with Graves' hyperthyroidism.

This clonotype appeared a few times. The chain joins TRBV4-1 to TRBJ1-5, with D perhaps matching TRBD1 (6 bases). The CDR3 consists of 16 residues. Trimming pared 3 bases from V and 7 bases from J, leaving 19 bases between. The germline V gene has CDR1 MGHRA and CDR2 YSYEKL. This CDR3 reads CASSQKIVQGGQPQHF. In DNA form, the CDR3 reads TGCGCCAGCAGCCAGAAGATCGTACAGGGTGGGCAGCCCCAGCATTTT.

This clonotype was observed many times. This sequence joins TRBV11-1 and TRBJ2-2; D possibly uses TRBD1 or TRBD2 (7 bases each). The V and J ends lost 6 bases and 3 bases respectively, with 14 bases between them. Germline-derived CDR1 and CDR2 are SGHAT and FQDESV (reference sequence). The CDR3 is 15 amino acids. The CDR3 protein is CASSSAGGDTGELFF. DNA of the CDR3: TGTGCCAGCAGTTCGGCAGGGGGGGACACCGGGGAGCTGTTTTTT.

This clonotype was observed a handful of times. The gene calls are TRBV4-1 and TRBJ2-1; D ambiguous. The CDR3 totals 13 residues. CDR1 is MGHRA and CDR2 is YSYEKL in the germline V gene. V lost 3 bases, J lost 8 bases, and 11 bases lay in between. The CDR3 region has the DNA TGCGCCAGCAGCCAGAGCCCGTGGGATGAGCAGTTCTTC. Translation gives CASSQSPWDEQFF.

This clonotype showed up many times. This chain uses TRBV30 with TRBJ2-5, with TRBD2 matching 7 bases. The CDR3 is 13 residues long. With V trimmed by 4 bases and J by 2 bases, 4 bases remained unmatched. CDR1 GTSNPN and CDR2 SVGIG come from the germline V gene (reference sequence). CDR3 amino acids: CAWTPGLQETQYF. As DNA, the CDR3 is TGTGCCTGGACTCCGGGACTACAAGAGACCCAGTACTTC.

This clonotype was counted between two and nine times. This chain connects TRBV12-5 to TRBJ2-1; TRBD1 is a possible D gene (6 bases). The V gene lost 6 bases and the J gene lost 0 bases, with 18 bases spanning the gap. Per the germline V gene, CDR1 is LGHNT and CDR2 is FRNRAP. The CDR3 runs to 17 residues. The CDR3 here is CASGTPMTGDSYNEQFF. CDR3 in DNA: TGTGCTAGTGGAACTCCCATGACAGGAGACTCCTACAATGAGCAGTTCTTC.

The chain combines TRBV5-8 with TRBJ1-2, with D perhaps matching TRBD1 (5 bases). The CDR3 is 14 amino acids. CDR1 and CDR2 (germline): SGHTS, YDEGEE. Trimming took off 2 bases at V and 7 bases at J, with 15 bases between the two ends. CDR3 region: CASSFEHSGRGYTF. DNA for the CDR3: TGTGCCAGCAGCTTTGAACACTCAGGGCGTGGCTACACCTTC.

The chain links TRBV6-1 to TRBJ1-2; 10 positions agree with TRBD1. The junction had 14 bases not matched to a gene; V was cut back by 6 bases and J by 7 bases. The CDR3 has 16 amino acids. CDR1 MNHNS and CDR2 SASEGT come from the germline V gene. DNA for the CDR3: TGTGCCAGCAGCCCGACAGGGGGCGCGAGATTTACTGGCTACACCTTC. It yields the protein CASSPTGGARFTGYTF.

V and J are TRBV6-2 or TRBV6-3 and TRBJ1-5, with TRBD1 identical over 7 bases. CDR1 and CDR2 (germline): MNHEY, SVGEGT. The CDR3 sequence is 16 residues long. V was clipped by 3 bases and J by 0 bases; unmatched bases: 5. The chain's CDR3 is CASSYGGQHSNQPQHF. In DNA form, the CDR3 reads TGTGCCAGCAGTTATGGGGGACAGCATAGCAATCAGCCCCAGCATTTT.

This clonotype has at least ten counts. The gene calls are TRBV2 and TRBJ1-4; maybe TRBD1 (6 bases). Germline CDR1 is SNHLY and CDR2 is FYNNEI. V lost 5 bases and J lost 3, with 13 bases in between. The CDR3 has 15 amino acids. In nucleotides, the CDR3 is TGTGCCAGCAGTCTAACACAGGGAGCTAATGAAAAACTGTTTTTT. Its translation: CASSLTQGANEKLFF.

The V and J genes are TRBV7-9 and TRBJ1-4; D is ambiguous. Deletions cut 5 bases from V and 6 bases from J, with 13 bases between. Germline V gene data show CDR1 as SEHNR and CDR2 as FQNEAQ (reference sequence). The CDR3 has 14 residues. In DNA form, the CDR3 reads TGTGCCAGCAGCCTTGGGGAGGAGGATGAAAAACTGTTTTTT. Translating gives CASSLGEEDEKLFF.

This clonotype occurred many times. CDR3 coding DNA: TGTGCCAGCAGCCTCGGGACTAGCGGTACGCAGTATTTT. Its translation is CASSLGTSGTQYF. The V and J genes are TRBV3-1 and TRBJ2-3; 11 positions match TRBD2. Germline lookup yields CDR1 LGHDT and CDR2 YNNKEL (reference sequence). After removal of 4 bases from V and 8 bases from J, the junction contained 2 bases not matched to a gene. The CDR3 runs to 13 residues.

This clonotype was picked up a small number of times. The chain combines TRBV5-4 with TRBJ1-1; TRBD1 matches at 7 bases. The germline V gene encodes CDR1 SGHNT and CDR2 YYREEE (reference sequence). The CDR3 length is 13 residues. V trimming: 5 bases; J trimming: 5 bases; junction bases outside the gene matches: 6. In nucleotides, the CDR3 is TGTGCCAGCAGTTCCGACAGGGTGACTGAAGCTTTCTTT. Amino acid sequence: CASSSDRVTEAFF.